Included here is one T cell receptor (beta chain) sequence, with context. This entry is derived from a study of control samples from healthy donors and cancer patients. Germline V lookup: CDR1 SGHTA, CDR2 FQGNSA. Deletions cut 5 bases from V and 10 bases from J, with 8 bases between. CDR3 size: 10 residues. Using immunoSEQ multiplex PCR, the repertoire was profiled, and TCRdb retains in-frame clones only, with some absent. Of approximately 100,000 clones in the sample, roughly four fifths were seen once. This TCR came from a man in his sixties in good health. Sequences were obtained from blood. The chain couples TRBV7-2 to TRBJ1-1; D is uncertain. CDR3 DNA: TGTGCCAGCAGCCAGGCTCGAGCTTTCTTT. Translated: CASSQARAFF. The entire variable domain, with the rest obtained from reference TRBV7-2 and TRBJ1-1, is as follows: GAGVSQSPSNKVTEKGKDVELRCDPISGHTALYWYRQSLGQGLEFLIYFQGNSAPDKSGLPSDRFSAERTGGSVSTLTIQRTQQEDSAVYLCASSQARAFFGQGTRLTVV.